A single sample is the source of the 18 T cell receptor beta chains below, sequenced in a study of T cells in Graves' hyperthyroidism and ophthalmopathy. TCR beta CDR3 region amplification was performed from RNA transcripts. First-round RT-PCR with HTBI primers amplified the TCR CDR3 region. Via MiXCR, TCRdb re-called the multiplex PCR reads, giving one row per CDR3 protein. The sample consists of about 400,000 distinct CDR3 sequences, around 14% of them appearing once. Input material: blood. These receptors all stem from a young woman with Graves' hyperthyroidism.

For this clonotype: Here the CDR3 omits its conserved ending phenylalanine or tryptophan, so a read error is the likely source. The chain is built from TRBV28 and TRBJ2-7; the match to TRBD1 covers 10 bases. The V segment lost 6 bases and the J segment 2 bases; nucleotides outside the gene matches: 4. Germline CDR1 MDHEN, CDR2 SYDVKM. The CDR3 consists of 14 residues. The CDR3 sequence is CASSLTGGPYEQYL. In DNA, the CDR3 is TGTGCCAGCAGCCTGACAGGGGGCCCCTACGAGCAGTACCTC.

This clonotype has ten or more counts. The CDR3 DNA sequence: TGTGCCAGCTTTCAAGGGGGGGTTCGGGAAAAACTGTTTTTT. It encodes CASFQGGVREKLFF. V is TRBV12-3 or TRBV12-4 and J is TRBJ1-4, with D possibly matching TRBD1 (6 bases). Deletions cut 8 bases from V and 8 bases from J, with 18 bases between. CDR3 length equals 14 residues.

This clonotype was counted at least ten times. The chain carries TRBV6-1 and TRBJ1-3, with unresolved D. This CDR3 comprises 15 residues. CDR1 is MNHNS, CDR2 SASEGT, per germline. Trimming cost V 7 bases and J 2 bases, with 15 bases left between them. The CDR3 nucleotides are TGTGCCAGCACCCCGGCGTGGCGGGCTGGAAACACCATATATTTT. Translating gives CASTPAWRAGNTIYF.

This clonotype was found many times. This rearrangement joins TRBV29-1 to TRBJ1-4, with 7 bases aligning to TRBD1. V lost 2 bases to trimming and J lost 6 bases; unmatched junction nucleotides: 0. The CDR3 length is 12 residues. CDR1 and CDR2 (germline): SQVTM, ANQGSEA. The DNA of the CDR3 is TGCAGCGTTGAACAGGGGGATGAAAAACTGTTTTTT. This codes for CSVEQGDEKLFF.

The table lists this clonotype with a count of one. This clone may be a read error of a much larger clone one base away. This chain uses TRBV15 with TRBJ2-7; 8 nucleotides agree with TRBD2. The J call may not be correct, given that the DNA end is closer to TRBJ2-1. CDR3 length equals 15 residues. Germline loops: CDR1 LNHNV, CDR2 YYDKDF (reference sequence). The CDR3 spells CATSRYSGADYEQFF. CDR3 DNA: TGTGCCACCAGCAGGTATAGCGGGGCGGACTACGAGCAGTTCTTC.

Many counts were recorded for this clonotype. CDR3 bases: TGTGCCAGTGGACAGTACGGGACTGGAAACACCATATATTTT. Amino acids: CASGQYGTGNTIYF. V gene TRBV27 combines with J gene TRBJ1-3, with D perhaps TRBD1 (6 bases). The germline V and J ends were trimmed by 9 bases and 2 bases, with 14 bases remaining between them. The CDR3 is 14 amino acids. Germline V gene data show CDR1 as MNHEY and CDR2 as SMNVEV (reference sequence).

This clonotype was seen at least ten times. Here the CDR3 reads CASSPPWWAGQYNEQFF. CDR3 nucleotide sequence: TGTGCCAGCAGTCCTCCTTGGTGGGCAGGCCAGTACAATGAGCAGTTCTTC. The chain uses TRBV28 and TRBJ2-1; the D is unclear. CDR1 and CDR2 from the germline V gene are MDHEN and SYDVKM. The CDR3 extends over 17 amino acids. V dropped 5 bases and J dropped 4 bases, with 21 bases sitting between them.

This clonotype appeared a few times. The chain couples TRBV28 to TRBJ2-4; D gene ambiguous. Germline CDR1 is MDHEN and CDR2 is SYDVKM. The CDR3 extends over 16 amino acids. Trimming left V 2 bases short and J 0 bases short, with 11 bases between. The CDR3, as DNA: TGTGCCAGCAGTTTAGGAATCAAACTAGCCAAAAACATTCAGTACTTC. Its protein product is CASSLGIKLAKNIQYF.

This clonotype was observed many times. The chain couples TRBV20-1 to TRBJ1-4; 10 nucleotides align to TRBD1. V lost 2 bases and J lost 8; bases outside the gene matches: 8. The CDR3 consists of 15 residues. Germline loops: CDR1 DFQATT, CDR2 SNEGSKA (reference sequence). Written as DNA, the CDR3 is TGCAGTGCTAGACCTGCGGACAGGGGGGAAGAAAAACTGTTTTTT. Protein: CSARPADRGEEKLFF.

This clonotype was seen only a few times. CDR3 in amino acids: CASSQVYRETQYF. DNA of the CDR3: TGTGCCAGCAGCCAAGTGTATCGAGAGACCCAGTACTTC. V gene TRBV14 combines with J gene TRBJ2-5; D is uncertain. CDR3 length equals 13 residues. V lost 1 base to trimming and J lost 4 bases, with 7 bases between them. Germline V gene data show CDR1 as SGHDN and CDR2 as FVKESK.

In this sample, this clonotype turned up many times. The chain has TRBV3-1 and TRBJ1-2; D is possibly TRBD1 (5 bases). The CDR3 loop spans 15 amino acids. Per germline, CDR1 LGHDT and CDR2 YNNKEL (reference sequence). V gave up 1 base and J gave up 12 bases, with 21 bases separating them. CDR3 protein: CASSQGPGTLYWDTF. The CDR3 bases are TGTGCCAGCAGCCAAGGCCCCGGGACCCTTTATTGGGACACCTTC.

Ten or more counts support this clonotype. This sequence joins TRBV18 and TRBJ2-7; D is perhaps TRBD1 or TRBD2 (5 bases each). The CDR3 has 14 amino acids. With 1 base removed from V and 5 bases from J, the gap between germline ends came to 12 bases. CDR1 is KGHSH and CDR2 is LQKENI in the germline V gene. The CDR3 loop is CASSPRSGTDEQYF. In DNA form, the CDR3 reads TGTGCCAGCTCACCACGCTCAGGGACGGACGAGCAGTACTTC.

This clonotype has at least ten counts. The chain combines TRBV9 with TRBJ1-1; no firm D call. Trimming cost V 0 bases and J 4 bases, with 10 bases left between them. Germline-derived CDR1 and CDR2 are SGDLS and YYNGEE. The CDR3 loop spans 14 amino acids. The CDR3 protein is CASSVEGRGTEAFF. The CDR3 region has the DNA TGTGCCAGCAGCGTAGAAGGCCGGGGCACTGAAGCTTTCTTT. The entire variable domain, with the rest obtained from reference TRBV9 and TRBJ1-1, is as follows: DSGVTQTPKHLITATGQRVTLRCSPRSGDLSVYWYQQSLDQGLQFLIQYYNGEERAKGNILERFSAQQFPDLHSELNLSSLELGDSALYFCASSVEGRGTEAFFGQGTRLTVV.

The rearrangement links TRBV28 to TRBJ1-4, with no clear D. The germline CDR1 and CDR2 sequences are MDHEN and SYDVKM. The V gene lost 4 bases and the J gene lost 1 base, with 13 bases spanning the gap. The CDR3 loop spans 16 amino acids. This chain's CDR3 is CASSSIGLGTNEKLFF. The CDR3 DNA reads TGTGCCAGCAGTTCCATCGGGCTCGGAACTAATGAAAAACTGTTTTTT.

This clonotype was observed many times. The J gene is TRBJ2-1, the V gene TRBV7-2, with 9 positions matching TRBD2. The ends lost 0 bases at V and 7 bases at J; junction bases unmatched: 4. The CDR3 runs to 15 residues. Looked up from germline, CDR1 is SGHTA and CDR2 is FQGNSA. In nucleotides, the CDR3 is TGTGCCAGCAGCTTAGCGCCTAGCGGGGTGAATGAGCAGTTCTTC. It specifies CASSLAPSGVNEQFF.

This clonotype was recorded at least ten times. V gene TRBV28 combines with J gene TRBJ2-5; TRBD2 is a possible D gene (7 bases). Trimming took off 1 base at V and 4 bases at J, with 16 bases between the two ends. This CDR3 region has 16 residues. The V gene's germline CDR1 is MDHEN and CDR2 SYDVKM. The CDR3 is CASSLSGRGPGETQYF. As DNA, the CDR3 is TGTGCCAGCAGTTTATCAGGGCGGGGGCCGGGAGAGACCCAGTACTTC.

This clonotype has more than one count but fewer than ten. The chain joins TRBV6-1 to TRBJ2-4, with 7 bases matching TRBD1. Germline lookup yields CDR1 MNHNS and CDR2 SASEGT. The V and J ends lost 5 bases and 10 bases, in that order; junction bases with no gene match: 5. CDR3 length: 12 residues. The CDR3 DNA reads TGTGCCAGCAGTTTACCGGACAGGATTCAGTACTTC. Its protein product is CASSLPDRIQYF.

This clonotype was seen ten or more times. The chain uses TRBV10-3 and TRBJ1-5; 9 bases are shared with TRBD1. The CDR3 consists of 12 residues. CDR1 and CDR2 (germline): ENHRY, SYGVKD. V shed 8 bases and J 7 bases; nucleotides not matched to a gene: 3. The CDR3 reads CAIDRGEQPQHF. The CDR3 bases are TGTGCCATCGACAGGGGGGAACAGCCCCAGCATTTT.